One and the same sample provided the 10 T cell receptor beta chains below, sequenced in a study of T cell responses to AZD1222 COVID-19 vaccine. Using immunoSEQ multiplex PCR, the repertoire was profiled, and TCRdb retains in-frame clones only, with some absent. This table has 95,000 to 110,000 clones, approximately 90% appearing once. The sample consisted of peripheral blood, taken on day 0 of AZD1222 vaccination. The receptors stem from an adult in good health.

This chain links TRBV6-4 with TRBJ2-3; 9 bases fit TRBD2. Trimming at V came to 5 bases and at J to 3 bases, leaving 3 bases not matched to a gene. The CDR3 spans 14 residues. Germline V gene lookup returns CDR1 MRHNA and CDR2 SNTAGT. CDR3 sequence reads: CASSQAGGTDTQYF. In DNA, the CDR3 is TGTGCCAGCAGTCAAGCGGGGGGTACAGATACGCAGTATTTT.

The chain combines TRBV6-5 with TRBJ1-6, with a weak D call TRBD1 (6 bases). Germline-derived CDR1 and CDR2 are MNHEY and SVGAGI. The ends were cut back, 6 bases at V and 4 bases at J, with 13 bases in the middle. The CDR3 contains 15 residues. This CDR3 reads CASSPRQAYNSPLHF. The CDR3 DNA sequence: TGTGCCAGCAGCCCCAGACAGGCTTATAATTCACCCCTCCACTTT.

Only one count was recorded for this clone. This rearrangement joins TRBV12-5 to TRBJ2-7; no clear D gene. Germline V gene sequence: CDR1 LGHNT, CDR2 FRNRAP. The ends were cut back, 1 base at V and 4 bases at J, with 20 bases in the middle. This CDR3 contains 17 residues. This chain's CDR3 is CASGLANLVQYGYEQYF. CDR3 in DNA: TGTGCTAGTGGTTTGGCCAACCTAGTCCAGTACGGGTACGAGCAGTACTTC.

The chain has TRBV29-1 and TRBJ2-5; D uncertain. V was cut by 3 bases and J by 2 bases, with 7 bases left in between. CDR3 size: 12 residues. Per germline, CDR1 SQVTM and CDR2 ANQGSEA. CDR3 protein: CSVDRQQETQYF. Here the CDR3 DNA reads TGCAGCGTTGATAGGCAGCAAGAGACCCAGTACTTC.

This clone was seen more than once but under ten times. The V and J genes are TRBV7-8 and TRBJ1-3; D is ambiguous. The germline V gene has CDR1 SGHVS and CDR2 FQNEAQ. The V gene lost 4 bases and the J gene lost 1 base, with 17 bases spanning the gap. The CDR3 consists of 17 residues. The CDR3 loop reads CASSSDRFLDSGNTIYF. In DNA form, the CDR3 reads TGTGCCAGCAGCTCCGACCGGTTTTTGGATTCTGGAAACACCATATATTTT.

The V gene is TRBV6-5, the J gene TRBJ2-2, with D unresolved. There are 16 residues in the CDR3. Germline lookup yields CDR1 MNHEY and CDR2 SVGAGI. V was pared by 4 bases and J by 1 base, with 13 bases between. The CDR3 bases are TGTGCCAGCAGTTTGAACCCGTTAAGGAACACCGGGGAGCTGTTTTTT. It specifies CASSLNPLRNTGELFF.

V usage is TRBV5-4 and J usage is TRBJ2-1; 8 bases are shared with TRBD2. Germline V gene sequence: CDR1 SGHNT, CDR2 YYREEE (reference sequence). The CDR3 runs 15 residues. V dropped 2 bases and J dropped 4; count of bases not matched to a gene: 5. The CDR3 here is CASSFPGGLYNEQFF. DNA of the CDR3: TGTGCCAGCAGCTTTCCGGGGGGGTTATACAATGAGCAGTTCTTC.

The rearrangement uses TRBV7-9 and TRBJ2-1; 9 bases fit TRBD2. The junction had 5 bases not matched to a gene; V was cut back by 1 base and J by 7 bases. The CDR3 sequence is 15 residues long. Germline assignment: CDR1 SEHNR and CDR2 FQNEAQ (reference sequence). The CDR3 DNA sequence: TGTGCCAGCAGCTTAGGCGGGGGGGTGATAAATGAGCAGTTCTTC. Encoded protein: CASSLGGGVINEQFF.

CDR3 loop: CSVELVGVTEAFF. For the CDR3, the DNA is TGCAGCGTTGAATTGGTCGGGGTCACTGAAGCTTTCTTT. The gene calls are TRBV29-1 and TRBJ1-1; D gene ambiguous. The CDR3 has 13 amino acids. V was shortened by 2 bases and J by 4 bases, with 11 bases between the two germline ends. Looked up from germline, CDR1 is SQVTM and CDR2 is ANQGSEA. Full variable domain (remainder filled in from reference TRBV29-1 and TRBJ1-1): SAVISQKPSRDICQRGTSLTIQCQVDSQVTMMFWYRQQPGQSLTLIATANQGSEATYESGFVIDKFPISRPNLTFSTLTVSNMSPEDSSIYLCSVELVGVTEAFFGQGTRLTVV.

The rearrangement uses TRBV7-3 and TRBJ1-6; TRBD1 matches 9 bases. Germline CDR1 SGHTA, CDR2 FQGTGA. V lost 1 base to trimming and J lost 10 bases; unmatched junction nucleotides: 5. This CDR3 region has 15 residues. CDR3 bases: TGTGCCAGCAGCTTAAGTGGGACAGGGCCCTCACCCCTCCACTTT. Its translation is CASSLSGTGPSPLHF.